A selection of T cell receptor beta chains follows, all from one sample in a study of post-analysis software for immune sequencing data. TCRdb analysed the PCR reads with MiXCR anew, one entry per CDR3 protein. The data contain hundreds of thousands of distinct CDR3 sequences, 55% to 60% of them seen just once; the ten biggest clones take up around 10%. Sequencing used blood. The receptors were sampled from a girl aged 2-10 years with multiple sclerosis. The CDR3 runs from the conserved cysteine through the conserved F or W.

TRBV5-1 | CASSLFAPKGRETQYF
TRBV5-5 | CASSPDRRSPLHF
TRBV6-6 | CASSSDRDTDNEKLFF
TRBV20-1 | CSASWTGTGANVLTF
TRBV5-6 | CASSREEGTGELFF
TRBV3-1 | CASSLLRTGTSYNEQFF
TRBV20-1 | CSASAREQYF
TRBV7-2 | CASSLGLIDKYEKLFF
TRBV20-1 | CSARDRGIGETQYF
TRBV7-9 | CASSFVARGNMGSPLHF
TRBV29-1 | CSVGWSETQYF
TRBV28 | CANSLTNNGVYEQYF
TRBV6-2/TRBV6-3 | CASSHRGVLYEQYF
TRBV6-5 | CASSYSQWSEKLFF
TRBV6-2/TRBV6-3 | CASSYEGNWKNSPLHF
TRBV12-3/TRBV12-4 | CASSHTSGGAWEQFF
TRBV5-1 | CASSLEQLEQAFF
TRBV6-2/TRBV6-3 | CAGSDPTSGSGANVLTF
TRBV4-3 | CASSQLSGTGTDTQYF
TRBV18 | CASSSGLAITDTQYF
TRBV12-3/TRBV12-4 | CASSLGTGTSYEQYF
TRBV11-2 | CASSSPRGLNTQYF
TRBV29-1 | CSVPGQRGYTF
TRBV9 | CASSVAGGYHQPQHF
TRBV10-3 | CAIRPSGGEETQYF
TRBV4-1 | CASSQDSGGPIYNEQFF
TRBV4-1 | CASSQLAGVRETQYF
TRBV9 | CASSVGSGGYEQYF
TRBV12-3/TRBV12-4 | CASSLPHKGGDEQYF
TRBV5-4 | CASSLAGTLSEQYF
TRBV20-1 | CSARTSGAEQYF
TRBV29-1 | CSSPGGSHNEQFF
TRBV5-1 | CASSSTLGDATNEKLFF
TRBV7-2 | CASSLAGPGQNIQYF
TRBV3-1 | CASSQTDYGYTF
TRBV29-1 | CSVRDRPEGPYEQYF
TRBV20-1 | CSATGRLAIETQYF
TRBV9 | CASSSSPREKLFF
TRBV15 | CAAGGGPASYNEQFF
TRBV7-9 | CASSRGTNPNEKLFF
TRBV15 | CAIQGSVTYNEQFF
TRBV7-3 | CASSPGLAGGYEQFF
TRBV24-1 | CATSAGGGVNEQFF
TRBV7-9 | CASSPGGKQETQYF
TRBV20-1 | CSAVAGTSTDTQYF
TRBV29-1 | CGVTGGQGIYNEQFF
TRBV6-5 | CASSYSEREGLNKDTQYF
TRBV20-1 | CSASQGTAEETQYF
TRBV5-6 | CASSLSGLNQETQYF
TRBV9 | CASSINQDQNTEAFF
TRBV29-1 | CSVSGTSGSPSTDTQYF
TRBV2 | CASLGGSYEQYF
TRBV6-6 | CASEGAGGSYEQYF